This T cell receptor beta chain originates from a study of radiotherapy plus CTLA-4 blockade in lung cancer. Study at large: Disease control was seen in 25% to 40% of patients, objective responses in 15% to 20%.

Trimming took 1 base from V and 5 from J, leaving 18 bases between them. From germline, CDR1 is MGHRA and CDR2 YSYEKL. The CDR3 has 16 residues. Measured with immunoSEQ multiplex PCR; TCRdb has only the in-frame clones, and not every one. The table records some 23,000 clones, 73% of them present only once. This clonotype was sampled from a human donor with non-small cell lung cancer who had stable disease on radiotherapy plus ipilimumab. V and J are TRBV4-1 and TRBJ2-7, with a possible D match to TRBD1 (6 bases). Specimen: peripheral blood, collected from a patient treated with radiotherapy plus ipilimumab. CDR3 DNA: TGCGCCAGCAGCCAAGGCTACAGGGTGGGTCTTGACGAGCAGTACTTC. It specifies CASSQGYRVGLDEQYF.